The rows below give T cell receptor beta chains drawn from one sample of a study of CD8+ T cells in alopecia areata. TCRdb keeps only in-frame clones here, not all; method: immunoSEQ multiplex PCR. The sample lists more than 90,000 clones, about 61% occurring once. Sequencing was done on a sample of CD4+ T cells sorted from blood. The receptors shown here come from a human donor in good health. Both conserved end residues are part of each CDR3. D genes are given only for firm matches. Clone size, where shown, is once, few, many, or a class for clones that have expanded.

j_call clone_size v_call d_call cdr3_aa cdr3_nt
TRBJ1-1 - TRBV14 - CASSQWSRMNTEAFF TGTGCCAGCAGCCAATGGTCTAGAATGAACACTGAAGCTTTCTTT
TRBJ1-4 - TRBV29-1 - CIVGGGEKLFF TGCATCGTCGGGGGAGGAGAAAAACTGTTTTTT
TRBJ2-1 - TRBV29-1 TRBD2 CSVERSGGHNEQFF TGCAGCGTTGAAAGGTCGGGGGGGCACAATGAGCAGTTCTTC
TRBJ2-1 - TRBV7-7 TRBD2 CASSSLESGGNEQFF TGTGCCAGCAGCTCCCTTGAAAGCGGGGGCAATGAGCAGTTCTTC
TRBJ1-2 - TRBV5-1 TRBD1 CASSLEPGQGNGYTF TGCGCCAGCAGCTTGGAACCTGGACAGGGGAATGGCTACACCTTC
TRBJ1-2 - TRBV5-1 - CASSLRDGASYGYTF TGCGCCAGCAGCTTGCGGGACGGGGCGAGCTATGGCTACACCTTC
TRBJ1-2 - TRBV6-5 - CASSPAFPLNYGYTF TGTGCCAGCAGCCCCGCGTTTCCTCTCAACTATGGCTACACCTTC
TRBJ1-5 - TRBV4-1 - CASSQLGLRNQPQHF TGCGCCAGCAGCCAACTGGGACTCCGCAATCAGCCCCAGCATTTT
TRBJ2-1 few TRBV5-1 - CASSAYNEQFF TGCGCCAGCAGCGCCTACAATGAGCAGTTCTTC
TRBJ2-1 - TRBV30 TRBD1 CALGILDRARGEQFF TGTGCACTGGGGATCCTAGACAGGGCGAGGGGTGAGCAGTTCTTC
TRBJ2-7 - TRBV14 TRBD1 CASSHTGAVAYEQYF TGTGCCAGCAGCCACACAGGGGCAGTTGCCTACGAGCAGTACTTC
TRBJ2-7 - TRBV9 - CASSKIATTYEQYF TGTGCCAGCAGTAAAATTGCCACGACCTACGAGCAGTACTTC
TRBJ2-3 - TRBV25-1 TRBD2 CASGRGGLTDTQYF TGTGCCAGCGGCCGCGGGGGGCTGACAGATACGCAGTATTTT
TRBJ1-1 - TRBV30 TRBD1 CAWSLPGGVDTEAFF TGTGCCTGGAGTCTCCCAGGGGGCGTAGACACTGAAGCTTTCTTT
TRBJ2-5 - TRBV29-1 TRBD1 CSTLGQQETQYF TGCAGCACGCTGGGACAGCAAGAGACCCAGTACTTC
TRBJ2-4 - TRBV4-1 TRBD1 CASSQAPDRAGSGNIQYF TGCGCCAGCAGCCAAGCGCCCGACAGGGCGGGTAGTGGAAACATTCAGTACTTC
TRBJ2-3 - TRBV5-1 - CASSLIPGSDTQYF TGCGCCAGCAGCTTGATCCCCGGATCAGATACGCAGTATTTT
TRBJ1-2 - TRBV29-1 - CSVEDRGLTRGYTF TGCAGCGTTGAAGATAGGGGACTTACGAGAGGCTACACCTTC
TRBJ1-6 - TRBV15 - CATSGGESPLHF TGTGCCACCAGCGGGGGCGAATCACCCCTCCACTTT
TRBJ1-1 - TRBV2 TRBD1 CASSVGTATEAFF TGTGCCAGCAGTGTCGGGACAGCCACTGAAGCTTTCTTT
TRBJ1-1 - TRBV29-1 - CSAGVNTEAFF TGCAGCGCCGGGGTGAACACTGAAGCTTTCTTT
TRBJ1-1 - TRBV12-5 - CASGSTGRAGATEAFF TGTGCTAGTGGTTCGACGGGGAGGGCCGGGGCCACTGAAGCTTTCTTT
TRBJ1-5 few TRBV19 - CASSLTAWQPQHF TGTGCCAGTAGTCTCACAGCATGGCAGCCCCAGCATTTT
TRBJ2-3 few TRBV4-2 TRBD2 CASSQGVAGRTDTQYF TGTGCCAGCAGCCAGGGGGTAGCGGGGCGCACAGATACGCAGTATTTT
TRBJ2-5 - TRBV5-4 TRBD2 CASSPGTMQETQYF TGTGCCAGCAGCCCCGGGACTATGCAAGAGACCCAGTACTTC
TRBJ2-1 - TRBV4-1 TRBD2 CASSLGTSGDNEQFF TGCGCCAGCAGCCTAGGGACTAGCGGGGACAATGAGCAGTTCTTC
TRBJ2-1 - TRBV29-1 TRBD2 CSVASGARHEQFF TGCAGCGTTGCTAGCGGGGCCCGACATGAGCAGTTCTTC
TRBJ1-3 - TRBV20-1 - CSATDGNTIYF TGCAGTGCTACTGACGGAAACACCATATATTTT
TRBJ1-2 few TRBV29-1 - CSVVWFRQDGYTF TGCAGCGTTGTGTGGTTTAGACAGGATGGCTACACCTTC
TRBJ2-2 - TRBV23-1 - CASVGRGTGELFF TGCGCCAGTGTCGGGCGGGGCACCGGGGAGCTGTTTTTT
TRBJ2-3 few TRBV11-2 TRBD1 CASSARTGLSTDTQYF TGTGCCAGCAGCGCACGGACAGGGCTGAGTACAGATACGCAGTATTTT
TRBJ1-2 once TRBV29-1 - CSVYRVDDYGYTF TGCAGCGTCTACAGGGTTGACGACTATGGCTACACCTTC
TRBJ1-4 - TRBV5-1 - CASTQGPVSSDEKLFF TGCGCCAGTACACAGGGTCCCGTTTCCAGCGATGAAAAACTGTTTTTT
TRBJ2-3 - TRBV11-3 TRBD2 CASSLSRGVDTQYF TGTGCCAGCAGCTTATCGCGGGGGGTAGATACGCAGTATTTT
TRBJ2-1 few TRBV11-2 - CASSRYKPEQFF TGTGCCAGCAGCCGCTATAAACCGGAGCAGTTCTTC
TRBJ1-2 - TRBV7-9 - CASRQGRGEFYGYTF TGTGCCAGCAGACAAGGACGGGGGGAATTCTATGGCTACACCTTC
TRBJ1-2 - TRBV29-1 - CSVEGRGYGYTF TGCAGCGTTGAAGGCAGGGGATATGGCTACACCTTC
TRBJ1-2 once TRBV2 - CASSERRDYGYTF TGTGCCAGCAGTGAAAGACGGGACTATGGCTACACCTTC
TRBJ1-1 - TRBV19 TRBD1 CASSIAARQGINTEAFF TGTGCCAGTAGTATAGCGGCCCGACAGGGGATCAACACTGAAGCTTTCTTT
TRBJ2-6 - TRBV19 - CASSPGPSSGANVLTF TGTGCCAGTAGTCCAGGCCCGAGCTCTGGGGCCAACGTCCTGACTTTC
TRBJ1-5 - TRBV18 TRBD1 CASSRDRNQPQHF TGTGCCAGCTCCCGGGACAGAAATCAGCCCCAGCATTTT
TRBJ2-5 few TRBV5-1 - CASSLVETQYF TGCGCCAGCAGCTTGGTTGAGACCCAGTACTTC
TRBJ1-6 - TRBV30 - CAWSEMAPLHF TGTGCCTGGAGTGAAATGGCACCCCTCCACTTT
TRBJ2-5 - TRBV7-3 - CASSPTRAGRETQYF TGTGCCAGCAGCCCGACCAGGGCAGGGCGAGAGACCCAGTACTTC
TRBJ1-2 - TRBV4-1 TRBD1 CASSQADRNYGYTF TGCGCCAGCAGCCAAGCGGACAGGAACTATGGCTACACCTTC
TRBJ2-5 once TRBV7-9 TRBD1 CASSRDRGQETQYF TGTGCCAGCAGCAGGGACAGGGGCCAAGAGACCCAGTACTTC
TRBJ1-6 - TRBV6-6 TRBD1 CASTPQGNSPLHF TGTGCCAGCACCCCACAGGGGAATTCACCCCTCCACTTT
TRBJ2-1 - TRBV29-1 - CSVERQGNEQFF TGCAGCGTTGAAAGGCAGGGCAATGAGCAGTTCTTC
TRBJ2-7 - TRBV4-2 - CASSQDRAAHYEQYF TGTGCCAGCAGCCAAGATCGGGCAGCCCACTACGAGCAGTACTTC
TRBJ1-6 - TRBV5-6 TRBD1 CASTGQGSPLHF TGTGCCAGTACGGGACAGGGTTCACCCCTCCACTTT
TRBJ1-2 - TRBV30 TRBD1 CAWSRYKTGRIDYGYTF TGTGCCTGGAGCCGTTATAAGACAGGGAGGATCGACTATGGCTACACCTTC
TRBJ1-2 - TRBV30 TRBD1 CAWSAGDREGYGYTF TGTGCCTGGAGTGCCGGCGACAGGGAGGGCTATGGCTACACCTTC
TRBJ2-2 - TRBV2 - CASSERVLTGELFF TGTGCCAGCAGTGAACGTGTGCTGACCGGGGAGCTGTTTTTT
TRBJ2-1 - TRBV29-1 - CSVEKGPSFNEQFF TGCAGCGTTGAAAAGGGGCCCTCCTTCAATGAGCAGTTCTTC
TRBJ1-6 - TRBV25-1 - CASSDEGGSPLHF TGTGCCAGCAGTGATGAGGGGGGTTCACCCCTCCACTTT
TRBJ1-2 once TRBV23-1 - CASSHPGSYGYTF TGCGCCAGCAGTCACCCCGGGAGCTATGGCTACACCTTC
TRBJ1-1 - TRBV4-2 - CASSQGEGKAEAFF TGTGCCAGCAGCCAAGGGGAGGGGAAGGCTGAAGCTTTCTTT
TRBJ2-1 - TRBV29-1 - CSGGESEQFF TGCAGCGGAGGTGAAAGTGAGCAGTTCTTC
TRBJ1-5 many TRBV19 - CASRPEGQGSNQPQHF TGTGCCAGTAGACCCGAGGGACAAGGGAGCAATCAGCCCCAGCATTTT
TRBJ2-3 - TRBV29-1 - CSVGPTTDTQYF TGCAGCGTTGGGCCAACAACAGATACGCAGTATTTT